These T cell receptor beta chains were read from a single sample in a study of metastatic and nonmetastatic thyroid tumors. TCRdb re-called the PCR reads through MiXCR. The sample has about 6,400 clones; roughly 32% are singletons. The sequenced material came from adjacent normal tissue. All receptors derive from a female donor with papillary thyroid cancer or a benign thyroid nodule (not recorded which). Some clones in this sample may be carry-over from other donors' samples. Both conserved end residues are part of each CDR3. Each record gives: V gene, clone size, J gene, D gene, CDR3 protein, CDR3 DNA. The D gene is left open where the match is weak. Size is omitted from some rows. Given values are once, few, many or a class for expanded clones.

V gene: TRBV6-1; clone size: few; J gene: TRBJ1-6; D gene: NA; CDR3 protein: CASSLAWNSPLHF; CDR3 DNA: TGTGCCAGCAGTTTAGCCTGGAATTCACCCCTCCACTTT
V gene: TRBV27; clone size: NA; J gene: TRBJ2-7; D gene: TRBD2; CDR3 protein: CASSPRALAYSYEQYF; CDR3 DNA: TGTGCCAGCAGTCCCCGAGCACTAGCGTACTCCTACGAGCAGTACTTC
V gene: TRBV24-1; clone size: few; J gene: TRBJ2-3; D gene: NA; CDR3 protein: CATSDFGTDTQYF; CDR3 DNA: TGTGCCACCAGTGATTTCGGGACAGATACGCAGTATTTT
V gene: TRBV10-3; clone size: NA; J gene: TRBJ2-1; D gene: NA; CDR3 protein: CAISDSRGAYNEQFF; CDR3 DNA: TGTGCCATCAGTGACTCTCGCGGGGCCTACAATGAGCAGTTCTTC
V gene: TRBV6-5; clone size: medium-sized; J gene: TRBJ2-7; D gene: NA; CDR3 protein: CASSYKGNEQYF; CDR3 DNA: TGTGCCAGCAGTTACAAAGGGAACGAGCAGTACTTC
V gene: TRBV11-1; clone size: once; J gene: TRBJ2-3; D gene: TRBD2; CDR3 protein: CASSLLASGTDTQYF; CDR3 DNA: TGTGCCAGCAGCTTGTTGGCTAGCGGGACAGATACGCAGTATTTT
V gene: TRBV2; clone size: medium-sized; J gene: TRBJ1-4; D gene: TRBD1; CDR3 protein: CASSVAPGQGGELFF; CDR3 DNA: TGTGCCAGCAGCGTTGCTCCGGGACAGGGGGGGGAACTGTTTTTT
V gene: TRBV11-2; clone size: NA; J gene: TRBJ1-2; D gene: NA; CDR3 protein: CASSLDGTPNYGYTF; CDR3 DNA: TGTGCCAGCAGCTTAGATGGGACTCCTAACTATGGCTACACCTTC
V gene: TRBV12-3/TRBV12-4; clone size: NA; J gene: TRBJ2-1; D gene: TRBD2; CDR3 protein: CASSLLAGEGSEQFF; CDR3 DNA: TGTGCCAGCAGTCTTCTAGCGGGAGAAGGCAGTGAGCAGTTCTTC
V gene: TRBV12-3/TRBV12-4; clone size: NA; J gene: TRBJ2-7; D gene: TRBD1; CDR3 protein: CASSLGTGSTYEQYF; CDR3 DNA: TGTGCCAGCAGTTTGGGGACAGGGTCTACTTACGAGCAGTACTTC
V gene: TRBV11-2; clone size: few; J gene: TRBJ1-3; D gene: NA; CDR3 protein: CASSSGPGNTIYF; CDR3 DNA: TGTGCCAGCAGCTCGGGGCCTGGAAACACCATATATTTT
V gene: TRBV12-5; clone size: few; J gene: TRBJ1-1; D gene: NA; CDR3 protein: CASALYSAANTESFF; CDR3 DNA: TGTGCTAGTGCCCTCTACAGCGCCGCTAACACTGAATCTTTCTTT
V gene: TRBV10-3; clone size: few; J gene: TRBJ1-6; D gene: NA; CDR3 protein: CASSEYQQGNSGSYNSPLHF; CDR3 DNA: TGTGCCAGCAGTGAGTACCAACAGGGAAATAGCGGCTCCTATAATTCACCCCTCCACTTT
V gene: TRBV5-1; clone size: once; J gene: TRBJ2-7; D gene: NA; CDR3 protein: CASSPDSPYEQYF; CDR3 DNA: TGCGCCAGCAGCCCGGACAGCCCCTACGAGCAGTACTTC
V gene: TRBV7-9; clone size: few; J gene: TRBJ2-7; D gene: TRBD2; CDR3 protein: CASEREVYEQYF; CDR3 DNA: TGTGCCAGCGAGCGGGAGGTCTACGAGCAGTACTTC
V gene: TRBV27; clone size: NA; J gene: TRBJ2-7; D gene: NA; CDR3 protein: CASSLVTGRNYEQYF; CDR3 DNA: TGTGCCAGCAGTCTCGTGACAGGGAGGAACTACGAGCAGTACTTC
V gene: TRBV5-6; clone size: many; J gene: TRBJ1-4; D gene: NA; CDR3 protein: CASSPLVGANEKLFF; CDR3 DNA: TGTGCCAGCAGCCCCCTGGTGGGAGCTAATGAAAAACTGTTTTTT
V gene: TRBV20-1; clone size: once; J gene: TRBJ2-7; D gene: TRBD2; CDR3 protein: CSAGPGLAGEDEQYF; CDR3 DNA: TGCAGTGCTGGACCGGGACTAGCGGGAGAAGACGAGCAGTACTTC
V gene: TRBV11-1; clone size: NA; J gene: TRBJ2-3; D gene: TRBD2; CDR3 protein: CASSAGTSGSGDTQYF; CDR3 DNA: TGTGCCAGCAGCGCCGGGACTAGCGGGAGCGGAGATACGCAGTATTTT
V gene: TRBV29-1; clone size: medium-sized; J gene: TRBJ1-4; D gene: NA; CDR3 protein: CSTPGATNEKLFF; CDR3 DNA: TGCAGCACGCCAGGCGCAACTAATGAAAAACTGTTTTTT
V gene: TRBV6-5; clone size: NA; J gene: TRBJ1-1; D gene: NA; CDR3 protein: CASSYRQPQNQEAFF; CDR3 DNA: TGTGCCAGCAGTTACCGACAGCCCCAGAATCAAGAAGCTTTCTTT
V gene: TRBV11-1; clone size: NA; J gene: TRBJ1-1; D gene: TRBD1; CDR3 protein: CASSSGTGVWGAFF; CDR3 DNA: TGTGCCAGCAGCAGCGGGACAGGGGTTTGGGGAGCTTTCTTT
V gene: TRBV20-1; clone size: few; J gene: TRBJ1-3; D gene: TRBD1; CDR3 protein: CSALGQGVGNTIYF; CDR3 DNA: TGCAGTGCCTTAGGACAGGGGGTCGGAAACACCATATATTTT
V gene: TRBV12-3/TRBV12-4; clone size: NA; J gene: TRBJ2-5; D gene: TRBD2; CDR3 protein: CASSLGGGLETQYF; CDR3 DNA: TGTGCCAGCAGCTTGGGGGGGGGTTTGGAGACCCAGTACTTC
V gene: TRBV18; clone size: NA; J gene: TRBJ2-7; D gene: NA; CDR3 protein: CASSPDTGSSYEQYF; CDR3 DNA: TGTGCCAGCTCACCCGACACCGGGAGCTCCTACGAGCAGTACTTC
V gene: TRBV6-1; clone size: NA; J gene: TRBJ2-7; D gene: TRBD2; CDR3 protein: CASRQPGGKQYF; CDR3 DNA: TGTGCCAGTAGACAACCGGGGGGTAAGCAGTACTTC
V gene: TRBV10-2; clone size: medium-sized; J gene: TRBJ1-1; D gene: NA; CDR3 protein: CASSEPQGRMNTEAFF; CDR3 DNA: TGCGCCAGCAGTGAGCCACAGGGCCGGATGAACACTGAAGCTTTCTTT
V gene: TRBV6-1; clone size: NA; J gene: TRBJ1-4; D gene: NA; CDR3 protein: CASLSQGPEKLFF; CDR3 DNA: TGTGCCAGCTTGTCCCAGGGGCCTGAAAAACTGTTTTTT
V gene: TRBV12-3/TRBV12-4; clone size: few; J gene: TRBJ2-1; D gene: TRBD1; CDR3 protein: CSGTSGQGSHSEQFF; CDR3 DNA: TGTTCCGGCACCTCTGGACAGGGAAGTCACAGTGAGCAGTTCTTC
V gene: TRBV6-1; clone size: few; J gene: TRBJ2-3; D gene: TRBD2; CDR3 protein: CALGEGRTDTQYF; CDR3 DNA: TGTGCCTTAGGGGAGGGTCGGACAGATACGCAGTATTTT
V gene: TRBV28; clone size: NA; J gene: TRBJ2-3; D gene: NA; CDR3 protein: CASSYHGLPGDTQYF; CDR3 DNA: TGTGCCAGCAGTTATCATGGACTCCCAGGGGATACGCAGTATTTT
V gene: TRBV6-2/TRBV6-3; clone size: NA; J gene: TRBJ1-5; D gene: NA; CDR3 protein: CASRDSNRNQPQLF; CDR3 DNA: TGTGCCAGCAGGGACAGCAATAGAAATCAGCCCCAGCTATTT
V gene: TRBV19; clone size: few; J gene: TRBJ2-2; D gene: TRBD2; CDR3 protein: CASMWTSGGLTGELFF; CDR3 DNA: TGTGCCAGTATGTGGACTAGCGGGGGATTAACCGGGGAGCTGTTTTTT
V gene: TRBV11-3; clone size: NA; J gene: TRBJ2-2; D gene: TRBD1; CDR3 protein: CVSSLGQENTGELFF; CDR3 DNA: TGTGTCAGCAGCTTAGGACAGGAGAACACCGGGGAGCTGTTTTTT
V gene: TRBV2; clone size: NA; J gene: TRBJ2-1; D gene: TRBD1; CDR3 protein: CASRQKQGSSYNEQFF; CDR3 DNA: TGTGCCAGCAGGCAGAAACAGGGGTCTTCCTACAATGAGCAGTTCTTC
V gene: TRBV20-1; clone size: few; J gene: TRBJ2-7; D gene: NA; CDR3 protein: CSAPGIYEQYF; CDR3 DNA: TGCAGTGCGCCAGGGATCTACGAGCAGTACTTC
V gene: TRBV27; clone size: NA; J gene: TRBJ2-7; D gene: TRBD2; CDR3 protein: CASSLQRGGSYEQYF; CDR3 DNA: TGTGCCAGCAGTTTACAGCGGGGGGGCTCCTACGAGCAGTACTTC
V gene: TRBV12-3/TRBV12-4; clone size: few; J gene: TRBJ2-5; D gene: NA; CDR3 protein: CASSPRDQIQETQYF; CDR3 DNA: TGTGCCAGCAGCCCCCGGGACCAAATTCAAGAGACCCAGTACTTC
V gene: TRBV10-3; clone size: few; J gene: TRBJ2-2; D gene: NA; CDR3 protein: CAISDRVGAGELFF; CDR3 DNA: TGTGCCATCAGTGACAGGGTAGGAGCCGGGGAGCTGTTTTTT
V gene: TRBV2; clone size: NA; J gene: TRBJ1-1; D gene: NA; CDR3 protein: CASSERGNTEAFF; CDR3 DNA: TGTGCCAGCAGTGAGAGGGGGAACACTGAAGCTTTCTTT
V gene: TRBV28; clone size: many; J gene: TRBJ2-7; D gene: NA; CDR3 protein: CASSTVDYEQYF; CDR3 DNA: TGTGCCAGCAGTACTGTCGACTACGAGCAGTACTTC
V gene: TRBV24-1; clone size: medium-sized; J gene: TRBJ2-1; D gene: TRBD2; CDR3 protein: CATSDFGTGGSYNEQFF; CDR3 DNA: TGTGCCACCAGTGATTTTGGGACGGGGGGCTCCTACAATGAGCAGTTCTTC
V gene: TRBV11-1; clone size: NA; J gene: TRBJ1-2; D gene: TRBD1; CDR3 protein: CASSSSDRVTRTF; CDR3 DNA: TGTGCCAGCAGCTCCTCGGACAGGGTAACCCGCACCTTC
V gene: TRBV20-1; clone size: many; J gene: TRBJ2-1; D gene: NA; CDR3 protein: CSAKDTRSQNEQFF; CDR3 DNA: TGCAGTGCTAAGGACACTAGGTCCCAGAATGAGCAGTTCTTC
V gene: TRBV11-2; clone size: NA; J gene: TRBJ2-7; D gene: NA; CDR3 protein: CASSLGSIYYEQYF; CDR3 DNA: TGTGCCAGCAGCTTAGGGTCTATCTACTACGAGCAGTACTTC
V gene: TRBV28; clone size: NA; J gene: TRBJ2-7; D gene: TRBD2; CDR3 protein: CASSLFSGGARDEQYF; CDR3 DNA: TGTGCCAGCAGTTTATTCAGCGGGGGTGCTAGGGACGAGCAGTACTTC